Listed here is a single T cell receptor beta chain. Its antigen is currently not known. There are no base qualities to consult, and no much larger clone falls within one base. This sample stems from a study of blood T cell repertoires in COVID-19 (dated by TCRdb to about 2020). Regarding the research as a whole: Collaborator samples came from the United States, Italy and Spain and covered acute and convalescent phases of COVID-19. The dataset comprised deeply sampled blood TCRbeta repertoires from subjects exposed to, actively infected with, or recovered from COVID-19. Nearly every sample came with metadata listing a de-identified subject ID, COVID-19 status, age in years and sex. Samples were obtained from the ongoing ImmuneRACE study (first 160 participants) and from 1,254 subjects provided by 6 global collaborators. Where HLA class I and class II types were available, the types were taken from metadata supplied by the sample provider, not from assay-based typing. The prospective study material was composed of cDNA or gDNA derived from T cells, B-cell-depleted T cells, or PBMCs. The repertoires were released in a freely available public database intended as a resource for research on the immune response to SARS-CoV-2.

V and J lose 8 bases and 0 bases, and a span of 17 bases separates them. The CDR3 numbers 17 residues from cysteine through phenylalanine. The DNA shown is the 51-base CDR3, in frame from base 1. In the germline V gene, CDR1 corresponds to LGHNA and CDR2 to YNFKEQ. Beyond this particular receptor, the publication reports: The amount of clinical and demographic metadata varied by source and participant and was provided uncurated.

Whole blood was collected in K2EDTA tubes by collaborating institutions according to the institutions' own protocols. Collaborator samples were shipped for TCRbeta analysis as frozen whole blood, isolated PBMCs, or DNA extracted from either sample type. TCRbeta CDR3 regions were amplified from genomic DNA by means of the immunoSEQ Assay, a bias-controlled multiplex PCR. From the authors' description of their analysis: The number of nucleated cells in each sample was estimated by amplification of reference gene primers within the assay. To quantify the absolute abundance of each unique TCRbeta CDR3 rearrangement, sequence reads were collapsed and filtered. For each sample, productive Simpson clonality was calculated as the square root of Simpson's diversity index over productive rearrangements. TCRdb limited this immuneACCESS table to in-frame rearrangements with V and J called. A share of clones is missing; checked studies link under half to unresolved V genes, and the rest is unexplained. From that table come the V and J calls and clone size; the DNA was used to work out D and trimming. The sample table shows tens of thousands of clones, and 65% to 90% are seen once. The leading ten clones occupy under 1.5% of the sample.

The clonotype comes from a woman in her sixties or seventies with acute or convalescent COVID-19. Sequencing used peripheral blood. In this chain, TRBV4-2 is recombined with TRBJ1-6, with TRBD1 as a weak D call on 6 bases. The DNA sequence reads TGTGCCAGCCGAGGGGGGGGTATAAGCTCCTATAATTCACCCCTCCACTTT. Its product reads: CASRGGGISSYNSPLHF.